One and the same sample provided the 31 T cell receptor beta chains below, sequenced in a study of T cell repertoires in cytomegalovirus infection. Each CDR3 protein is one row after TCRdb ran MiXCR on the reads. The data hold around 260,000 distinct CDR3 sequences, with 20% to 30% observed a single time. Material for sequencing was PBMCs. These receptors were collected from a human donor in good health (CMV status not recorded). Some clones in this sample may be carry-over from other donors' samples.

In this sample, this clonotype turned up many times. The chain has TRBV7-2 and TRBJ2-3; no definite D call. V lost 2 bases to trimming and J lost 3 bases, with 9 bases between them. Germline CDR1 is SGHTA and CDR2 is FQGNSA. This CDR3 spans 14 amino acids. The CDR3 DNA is TGTGCCAGCAGCTTATTAGGCAGAACAGATACGCAGTATTTT. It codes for CASSLLGRTDTQYF. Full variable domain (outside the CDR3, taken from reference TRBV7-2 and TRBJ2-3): GAGVSQSPSNKVTEKGKDVELRCDPISGHTALYWYRQSLGQGLEFLIYFQGNSAPDKSGLPSDRFSAERTGGSVSTLTIQRTQQEDSAVYLCASSLLGRTDTQYFGPGTRLTVL.

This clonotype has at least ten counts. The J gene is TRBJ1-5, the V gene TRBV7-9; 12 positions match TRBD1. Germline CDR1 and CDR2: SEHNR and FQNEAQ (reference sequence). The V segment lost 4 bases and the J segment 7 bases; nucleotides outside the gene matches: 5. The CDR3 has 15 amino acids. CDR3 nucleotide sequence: TGTGCCAGCAGCTCGGGGACAGGGGGCTCCCAGCCCCAGCATTTT. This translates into CASSSGTGGSQPQHF.

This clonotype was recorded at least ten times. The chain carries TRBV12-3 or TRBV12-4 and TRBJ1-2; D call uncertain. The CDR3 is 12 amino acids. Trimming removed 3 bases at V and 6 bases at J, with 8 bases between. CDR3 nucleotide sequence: TGTGCCAGCAGTTTCGCGGGGAATGGCTACACCTTC. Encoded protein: CASSFAGNGYTF.

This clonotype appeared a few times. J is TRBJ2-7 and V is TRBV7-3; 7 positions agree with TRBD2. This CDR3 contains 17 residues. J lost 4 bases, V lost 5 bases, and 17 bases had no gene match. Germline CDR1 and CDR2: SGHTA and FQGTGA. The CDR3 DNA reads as TGTGCCAGCAGCCCGAGGGACGGGAGGAGCGGGATGTACGAGCAGTACTTC. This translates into CASSPRDGRSGMYEQYF.

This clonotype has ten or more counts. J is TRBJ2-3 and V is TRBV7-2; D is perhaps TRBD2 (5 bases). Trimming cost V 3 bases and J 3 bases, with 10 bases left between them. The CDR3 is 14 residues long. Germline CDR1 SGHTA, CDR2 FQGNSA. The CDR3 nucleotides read TGTGCCAGCAGCTTGAATGGGAGAACAGATACGCAGTATTTT. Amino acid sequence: CASSLNGRTDTQYF.

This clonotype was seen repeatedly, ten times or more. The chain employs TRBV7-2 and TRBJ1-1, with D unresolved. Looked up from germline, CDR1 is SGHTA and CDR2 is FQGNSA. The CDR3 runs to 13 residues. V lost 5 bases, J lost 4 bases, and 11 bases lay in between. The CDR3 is CASSDPGSTEAFF. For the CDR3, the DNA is TGTGCCAGCAGCGATCCGGGGAGCACTGAAGCTTTCTTT.

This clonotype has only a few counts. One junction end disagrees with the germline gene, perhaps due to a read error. CDR3 in DNA: TGTGCTAGCAGCCCCCCCGGGGGAACCGGGGAGCTGTTTTTT. Protein sequence: CASSPPGGTGELFF. J is TRBJ2-2 and V is TRBV7-9; possible D gene TRBD2, 6 bases. This CDR3 comprises 14 residues. Germline V gene data show CDR1 as SEHNR and CDR2 as FQNEAQ (reference sequence).

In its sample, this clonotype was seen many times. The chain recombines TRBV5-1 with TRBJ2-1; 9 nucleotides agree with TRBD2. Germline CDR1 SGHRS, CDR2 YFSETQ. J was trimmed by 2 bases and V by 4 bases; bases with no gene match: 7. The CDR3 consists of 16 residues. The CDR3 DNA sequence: TGCGCCAGCAGCGGGTCTAGCGGGACCCCCTACAATGAGCAGTTCTTC. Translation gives CASSGSSGTPYNEQFF.

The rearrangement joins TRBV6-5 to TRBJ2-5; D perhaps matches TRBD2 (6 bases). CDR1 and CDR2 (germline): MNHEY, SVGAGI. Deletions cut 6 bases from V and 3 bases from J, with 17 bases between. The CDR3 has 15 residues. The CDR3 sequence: CASSPLGTPEETQYF. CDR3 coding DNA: TGTGCCAGCAGCCCTCTAGGGACTCCTGAAGAGACCCAGTACTTC.

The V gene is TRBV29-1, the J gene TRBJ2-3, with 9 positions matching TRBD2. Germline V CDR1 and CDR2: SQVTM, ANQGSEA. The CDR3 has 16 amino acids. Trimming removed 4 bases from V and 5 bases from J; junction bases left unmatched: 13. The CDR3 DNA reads TGCAGCGTTGTCCCTAGGGGCGGGAGGGCCGAAGATACGCAGTATTTT. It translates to CSVVPRGGRAEDTQYF.

The CDR3 coding sequence is TGTGCCAGCAGCCCCCGGGATTCGGGGCAAGAGACCCAGTACTTC. Translating gives CASSPRDSGQETQYF. V and J are TRBV7-6 and TRBJ2-5, with D tentatively TRBD2 (5 bases). The V gene's germline CDR1 is SGHVS and CDR2 FNYEAQ. The CDR3 consists of 15 residues. The V and J ends lost 5 bases and 2 bases respectively, with 15 bases between them.

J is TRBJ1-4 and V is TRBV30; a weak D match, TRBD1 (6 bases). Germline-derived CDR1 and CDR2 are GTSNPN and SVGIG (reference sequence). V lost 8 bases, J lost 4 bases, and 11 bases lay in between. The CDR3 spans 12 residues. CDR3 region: CALGRGNEKLFF. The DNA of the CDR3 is TGTGCCCTGGGCAGGGGTAATGAAAAACTGTTTTTT.

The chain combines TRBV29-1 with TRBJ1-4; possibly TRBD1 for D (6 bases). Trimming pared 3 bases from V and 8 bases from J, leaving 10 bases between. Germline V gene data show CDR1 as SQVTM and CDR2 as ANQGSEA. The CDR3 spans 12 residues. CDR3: CSVDGGREKLFF. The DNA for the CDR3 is TGCAGCGTTGATGGGGGGCGGGAAAAACTGTTTTTT.

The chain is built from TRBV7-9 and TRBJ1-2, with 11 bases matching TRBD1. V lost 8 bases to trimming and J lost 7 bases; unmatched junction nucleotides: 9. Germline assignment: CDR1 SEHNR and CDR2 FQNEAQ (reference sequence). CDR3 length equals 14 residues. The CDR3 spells CASSSAGTGGGYTF. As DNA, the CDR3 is TGTGCCAGCTCTAGTGCCGGGACAGGGGGTGGCTACACCTTC.

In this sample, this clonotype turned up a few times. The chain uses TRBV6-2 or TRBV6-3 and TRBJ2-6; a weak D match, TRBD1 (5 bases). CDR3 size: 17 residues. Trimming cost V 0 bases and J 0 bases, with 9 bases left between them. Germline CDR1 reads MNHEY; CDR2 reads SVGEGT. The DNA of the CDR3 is TGTGCCAGCAGTTACTCCTTAGGGGTCTCTGGGGCCAACGTCCTGACTTTC. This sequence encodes CASSYSLGVSGANVLTF.

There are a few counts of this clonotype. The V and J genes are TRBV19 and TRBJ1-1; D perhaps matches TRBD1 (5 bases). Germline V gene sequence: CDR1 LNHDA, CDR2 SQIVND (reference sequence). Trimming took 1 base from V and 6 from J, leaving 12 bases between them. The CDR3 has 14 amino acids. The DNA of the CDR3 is TGTGCCAGTAGTATAGCAGGGCAAGAGGCTGAAGCTTTCTTT. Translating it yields CASSIAGQEAEAFF. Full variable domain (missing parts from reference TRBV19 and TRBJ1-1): DGGITQSPKYLFRKEGQNVTLSCEQNLNHDAMYWYRQDPGQGLRLIYYSQIVNDFQKGDIAEGYSVSREKKESFPLTVTSAQKNPTAFYLCASSIAGQEAEAFFGQGTRLTVV.

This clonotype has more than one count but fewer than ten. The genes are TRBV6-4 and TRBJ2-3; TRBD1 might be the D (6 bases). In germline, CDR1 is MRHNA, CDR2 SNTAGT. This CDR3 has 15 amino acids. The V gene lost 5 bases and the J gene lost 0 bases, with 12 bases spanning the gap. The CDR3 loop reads CASSQDSLSTDTQYF. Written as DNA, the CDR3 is TGTGCCAGCAGTCAGGACAGCCTTAGCACAGATACGCAGTATTTT.

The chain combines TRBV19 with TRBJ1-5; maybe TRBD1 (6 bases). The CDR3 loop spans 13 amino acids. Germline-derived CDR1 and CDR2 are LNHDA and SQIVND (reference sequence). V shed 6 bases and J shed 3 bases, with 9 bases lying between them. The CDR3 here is CASSHRDNQPQHF. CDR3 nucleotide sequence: TGTGCCAGTAGCCACAGGGACAATCAGCCCCAGCATTTT.

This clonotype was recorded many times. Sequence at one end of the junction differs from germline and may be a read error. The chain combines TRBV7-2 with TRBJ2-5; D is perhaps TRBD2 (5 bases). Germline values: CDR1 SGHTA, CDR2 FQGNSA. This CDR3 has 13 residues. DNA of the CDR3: TGTGCCAGCAGCTCTACCATTAAGGACCGACTATTCTTC. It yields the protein CASSSTIKDRLFF.

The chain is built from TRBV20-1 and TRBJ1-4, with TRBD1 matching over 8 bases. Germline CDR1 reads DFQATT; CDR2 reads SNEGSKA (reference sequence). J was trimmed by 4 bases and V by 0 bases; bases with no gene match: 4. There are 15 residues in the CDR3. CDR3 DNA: TGCAGTGCTAGAGATCAACAGGGGGTTAATGAAAAACTGTTTTTT. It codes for CSARDQQGVNEKLFF.

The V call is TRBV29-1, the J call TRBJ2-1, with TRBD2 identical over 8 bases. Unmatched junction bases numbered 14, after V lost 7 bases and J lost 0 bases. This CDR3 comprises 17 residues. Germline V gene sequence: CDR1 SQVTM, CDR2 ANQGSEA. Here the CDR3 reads CSAEGLAGASSYNEQFF. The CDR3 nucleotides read TGCAGCGCCGAGGGCCTAGCGGGCGCAAGCTCCTACAATGAGCAGTTCTTC.

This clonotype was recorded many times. CDR3 coding DNA: TGTGCCAGCAGTTTACAGTCACCCCTCCACTTT. Protein: CASSLQSPLHF. The chain links TRBV28 to TRBJ1-6; D gene ambiguous. The CDR3 is 11 residues long. The germline V gene has CDR1 MDHEN and CDR2 SYDVKM. V was cut by 2 bases and J by 10 bases, with 3 bases left in between.

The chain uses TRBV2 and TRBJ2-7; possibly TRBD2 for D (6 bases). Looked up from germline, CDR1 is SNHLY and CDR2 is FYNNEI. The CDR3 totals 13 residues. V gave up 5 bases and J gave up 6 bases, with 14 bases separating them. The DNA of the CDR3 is TGTGCCAGCAGTCCGGGACTGCAGCGCGAGCAGTACTTC. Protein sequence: CASSPGLQREQYF.

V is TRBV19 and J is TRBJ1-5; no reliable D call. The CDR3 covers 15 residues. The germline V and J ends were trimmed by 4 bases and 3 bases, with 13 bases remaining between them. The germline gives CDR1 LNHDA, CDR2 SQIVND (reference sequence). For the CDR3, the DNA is TGTGCCAGTAGTAGGGAAGGACGGATCAATCAGCCCCAGCATTTT. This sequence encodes CASSREGRINQPQHF.

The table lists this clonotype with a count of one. The CDR3 nucleotides are TGCAGCGTTGGGAGACGGTTAGTCACTGAAGCTTTCTTT. Residues: CSVGRRLVTEAFF. This chain links TRBV29-1 with TRBJ1-1; D is ambiguous. Germline V lookup: CDR1 SQVTM, CDR2 ANQGSEA. Trimming removed 4 bases at V and 4 bases at J, with 13 bases between. CDR3 length: 13 amino acids.

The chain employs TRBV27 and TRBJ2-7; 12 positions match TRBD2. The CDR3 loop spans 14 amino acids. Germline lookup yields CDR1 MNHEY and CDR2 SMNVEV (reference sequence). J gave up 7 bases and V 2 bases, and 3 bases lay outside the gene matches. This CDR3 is CASSLGLAGTEQYF. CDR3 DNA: TGTGCCAGCAGTTTAGGACTAGCGGGAACTGAGCAGTACTTC.

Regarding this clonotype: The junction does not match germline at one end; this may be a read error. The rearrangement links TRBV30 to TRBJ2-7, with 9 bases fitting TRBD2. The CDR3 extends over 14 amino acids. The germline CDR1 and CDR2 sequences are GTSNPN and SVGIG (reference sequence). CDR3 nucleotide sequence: TGCACACCTAAGGGGAGCGGGAGGCACTACGAGCAGTACTTC. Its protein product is CTPKGSGRHYEQYF. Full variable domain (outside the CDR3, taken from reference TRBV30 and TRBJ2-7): SQTIHQWPATLVQPVGSPLSLECTVEGTSNPNLYWYRQAAGRGLQLLFYSVGIGQISSEVPQNLSASRPQDRQFILSSKKLLLSDSGFYLCTPKGSGRHYEQYFGPGTRLTVT.

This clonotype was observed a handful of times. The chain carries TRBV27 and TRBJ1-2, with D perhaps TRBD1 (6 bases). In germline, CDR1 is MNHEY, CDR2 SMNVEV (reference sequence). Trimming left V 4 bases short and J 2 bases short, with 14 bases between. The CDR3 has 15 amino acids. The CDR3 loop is CASSSGQGWNYGYTF. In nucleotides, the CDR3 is TGTGCCAGCAGTTCCGGTCAGGGGTGGAACTATGGCTACACCTTC.

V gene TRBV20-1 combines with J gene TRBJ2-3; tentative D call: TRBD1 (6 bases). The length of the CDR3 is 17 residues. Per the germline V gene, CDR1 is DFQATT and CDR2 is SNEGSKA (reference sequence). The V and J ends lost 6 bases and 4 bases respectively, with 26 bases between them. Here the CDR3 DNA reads TGCAGTGCGGCGACCCTACAGGGACACCAACGCGCAGATACGCAGTATTTT. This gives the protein CSAATLQGHQRADTQYF.

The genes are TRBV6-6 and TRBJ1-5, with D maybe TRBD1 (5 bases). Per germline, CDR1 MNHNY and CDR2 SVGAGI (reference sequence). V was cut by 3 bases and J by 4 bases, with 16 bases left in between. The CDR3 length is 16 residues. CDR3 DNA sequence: TGTGCCAGCAGTTATATCATGACAGCTCCTAATCAGCCCCAGCATTTT. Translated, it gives CASSYIMTAPNQPQHF.

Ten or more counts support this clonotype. CDR3 residues: CSATRLAGSTDTQYF. In DNA, the CDR3 is TGCAGTGCTACCAGGCTAGCGGGAAGCACAGATACGCAGTATTTT. The chain combines TRBV20-1 with TRBJ2-3; 9 nucleotides match TRBD2. The CDR3 runs 15 residues. V was clipped by 4 bases and J by 0 bases; unmatched bases: 5. The germline V gene has CDR1 DFQATT and CDR2 SNEGSKA (reference sequence).